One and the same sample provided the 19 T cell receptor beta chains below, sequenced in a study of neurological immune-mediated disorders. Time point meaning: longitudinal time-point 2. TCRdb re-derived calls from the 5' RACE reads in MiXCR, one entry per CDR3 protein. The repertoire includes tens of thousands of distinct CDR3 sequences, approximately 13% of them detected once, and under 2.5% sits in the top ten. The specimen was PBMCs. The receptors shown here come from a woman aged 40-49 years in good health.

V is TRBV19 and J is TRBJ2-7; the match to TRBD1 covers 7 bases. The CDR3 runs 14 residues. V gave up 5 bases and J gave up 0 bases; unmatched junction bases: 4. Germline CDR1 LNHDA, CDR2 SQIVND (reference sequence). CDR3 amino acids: CASSGQVSSYEQYF. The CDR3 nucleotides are TGTGCCAGTAGTGGACAGGTATCCTCCTACGAGCAGTACTTC.

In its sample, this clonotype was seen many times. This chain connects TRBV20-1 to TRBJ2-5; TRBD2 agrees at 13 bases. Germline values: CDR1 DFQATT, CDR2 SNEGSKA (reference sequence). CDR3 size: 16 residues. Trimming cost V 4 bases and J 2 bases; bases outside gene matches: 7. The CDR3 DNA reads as TGCAGTGCTACAGGGACTAGCGGGGCCCCTCAAGAGACCCAGTACTTC. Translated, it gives CSATGTSGAPQETQYF.

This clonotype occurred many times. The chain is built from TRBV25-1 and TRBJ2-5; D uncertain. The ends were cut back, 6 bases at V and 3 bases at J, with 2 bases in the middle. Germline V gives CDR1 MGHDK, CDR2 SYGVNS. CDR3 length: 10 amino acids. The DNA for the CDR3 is TGTGCCAGCAGAAAAGAGACCCAGTACTTC. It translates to CASRKETQYF.

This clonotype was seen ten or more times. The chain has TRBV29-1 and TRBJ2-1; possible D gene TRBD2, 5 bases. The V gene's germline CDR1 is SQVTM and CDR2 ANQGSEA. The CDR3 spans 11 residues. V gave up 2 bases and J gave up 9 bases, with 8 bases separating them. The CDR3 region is CSVELASEQFF. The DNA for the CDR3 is TGCAGCGTTGAACTAGCCAGTGAGCAGTTCTTC.

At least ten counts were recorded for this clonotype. The CDR3 region has the DNA TGCAGTGCTAGTACCAGGAGTAGCAATCAGCCCCAGCATTTT. As protein: CSASTRSSNQPQHF. The chain couples TRBV20-1 to TRBJ1-5; no reliable D call. The CDR3 length is 14 residues. V was cut by 3 bases and J by 0 bases, with 9 bases left in between. Germline CDR1 DFQATT, CDR2 SNEGSKA (reference sequence).

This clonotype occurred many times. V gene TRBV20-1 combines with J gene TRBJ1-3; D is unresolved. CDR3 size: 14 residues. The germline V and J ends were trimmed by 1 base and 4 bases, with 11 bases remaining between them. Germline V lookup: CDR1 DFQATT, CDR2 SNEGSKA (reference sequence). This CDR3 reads CSARVGPSGNTIYF. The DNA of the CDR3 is TGCAGTGCTAGAGTTGGGCCGTCCGGAAACACCATATATTTT.

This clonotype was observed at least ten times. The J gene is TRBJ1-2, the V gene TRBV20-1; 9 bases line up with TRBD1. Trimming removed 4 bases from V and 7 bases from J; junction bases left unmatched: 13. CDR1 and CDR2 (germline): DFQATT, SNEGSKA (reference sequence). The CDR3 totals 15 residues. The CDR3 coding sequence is TGCAGTGCTATTCAGGATCCGGGACAGGGAAGTGGCTACACCTTC. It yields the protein CSAIQDPGQGSGYTF.

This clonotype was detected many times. The CDR3 sequence: CASSPRTGRGEKLFF. CDR3 DNA: TGTGCCAGCAGCCCACGGACAGGGAGGGGTGAAAAACTGTTTTTT. The chain couples TRBV7-2 to TRBJ1-4; 8 bases align to TRBD1. With V trimmed by 5 bases and J by 7 bases, 9 bases remained unmatched. This CDR3 is 15 amino acids long. The germline V gene encodes CDR1 SGHTA and CDR2 FQGNSA.

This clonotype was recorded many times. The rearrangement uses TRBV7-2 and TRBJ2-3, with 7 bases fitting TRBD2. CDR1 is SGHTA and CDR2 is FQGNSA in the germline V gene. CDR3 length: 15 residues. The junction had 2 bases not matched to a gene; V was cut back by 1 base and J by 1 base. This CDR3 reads CASSLGLAGTDTQYF. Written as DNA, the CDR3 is TGTGCCAGCAGCTTAGGGCTAGCGGGCACAGATACGCAGTATTTT. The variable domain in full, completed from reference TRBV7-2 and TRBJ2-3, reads GAGVSQSPSNKVTEKGKDVELRCDPISGHTALYWYRQSLGQGLEFLIYFQGNSAPDKSGLPSDRFSAERTGGSVSTLTIQRTQQEDSAVYLCASSLGLAGTDTQYFGPGTRLTVL.

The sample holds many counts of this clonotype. CDR3 in DNA: TGCAGTGCTAGAGAAACGGGCCTTAGCAATCAGCCCCAGCATTTT. This codes for CSARETGLSNQPQHF. The chain joins TRBV20-1 to TRBJ1-5, with no clear D. The CDR3 covers 15 residues. The V gene lost 0 bases and the J gene lost 0 bases, with 9 bases spanning the gap. Germline CDR1 reads DFQATT; CDR2 reads SNEGSKA (reference sequence).

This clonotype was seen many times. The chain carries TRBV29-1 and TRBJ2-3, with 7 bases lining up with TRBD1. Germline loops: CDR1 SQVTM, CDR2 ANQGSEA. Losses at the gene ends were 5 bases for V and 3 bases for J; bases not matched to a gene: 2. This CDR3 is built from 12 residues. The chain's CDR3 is CSVYRGTDTQYF. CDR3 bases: TGCAGCGTTTACAGGGGAACAGATACGCAGTATTTT.

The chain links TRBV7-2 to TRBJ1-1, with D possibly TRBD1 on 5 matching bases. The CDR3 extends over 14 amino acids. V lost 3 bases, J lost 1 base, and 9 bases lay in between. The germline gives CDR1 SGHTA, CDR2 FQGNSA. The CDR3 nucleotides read TGTGCCAGCAGCTTTGGGGCGGGGAACACTGAAGCTTTCTTT. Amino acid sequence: CASSFGAGNTEAFF.

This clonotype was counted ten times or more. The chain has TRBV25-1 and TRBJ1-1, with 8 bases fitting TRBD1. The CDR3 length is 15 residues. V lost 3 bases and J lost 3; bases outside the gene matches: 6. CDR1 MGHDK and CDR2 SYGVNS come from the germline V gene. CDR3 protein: CASSEYPRGHTEAFF. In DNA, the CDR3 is TGTGCCAGCAGTGAGTATCCCAGGGGGCACACTGAAGCTTTCTTT.

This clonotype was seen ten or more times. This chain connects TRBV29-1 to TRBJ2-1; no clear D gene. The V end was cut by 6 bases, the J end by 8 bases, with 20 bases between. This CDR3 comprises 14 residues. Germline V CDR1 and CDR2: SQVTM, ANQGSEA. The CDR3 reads CSVSADTISDEQFF. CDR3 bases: TGCAGCGTCTCCGCCGACACGATAAGCGATGAGCAGTTCTTC.

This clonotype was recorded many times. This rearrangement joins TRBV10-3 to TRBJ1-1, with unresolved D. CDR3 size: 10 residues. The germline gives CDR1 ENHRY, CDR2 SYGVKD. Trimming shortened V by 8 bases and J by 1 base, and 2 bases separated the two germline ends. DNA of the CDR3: TGTGCCATCGCGAACACTGAAGCTTTCTTT. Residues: CAIANTEAFF.

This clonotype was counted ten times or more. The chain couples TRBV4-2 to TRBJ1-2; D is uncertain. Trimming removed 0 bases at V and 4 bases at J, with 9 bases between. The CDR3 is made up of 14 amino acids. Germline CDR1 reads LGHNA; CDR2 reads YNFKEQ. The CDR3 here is CASSQDAAGYGYTF. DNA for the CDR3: TGTGCCAGCAGCCAAGATGCGGCGGGCTATGGCTACACCTTC.

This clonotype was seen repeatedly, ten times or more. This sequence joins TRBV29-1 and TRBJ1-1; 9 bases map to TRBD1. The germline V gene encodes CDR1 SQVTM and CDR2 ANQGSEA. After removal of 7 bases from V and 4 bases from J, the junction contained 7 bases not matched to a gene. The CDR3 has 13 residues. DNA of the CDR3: TGCAGCGCTGGGACAGGGTTCGGCACTGAAGCTTTCTTT. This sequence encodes CSAGTGFGTEAFF.

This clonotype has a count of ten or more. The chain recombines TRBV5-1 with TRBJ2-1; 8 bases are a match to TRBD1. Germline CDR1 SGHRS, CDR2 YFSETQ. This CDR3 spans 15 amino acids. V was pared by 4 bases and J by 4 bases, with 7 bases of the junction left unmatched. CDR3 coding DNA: TGCGCCAGCAGCCGGGCAGGGGGCACGTACAATGAGCAGTTCTTC. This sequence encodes CASSRAGGTYNEQFF.

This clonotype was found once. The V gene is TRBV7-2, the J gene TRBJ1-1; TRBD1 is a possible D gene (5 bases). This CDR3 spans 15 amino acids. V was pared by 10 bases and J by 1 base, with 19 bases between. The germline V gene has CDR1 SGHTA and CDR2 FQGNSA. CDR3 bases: TGTGCCACAAGGGACGGCGGAACTCCGAACACTGAAGCTTTCTTT. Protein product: CATRDGGTPNTEAFF.